Listed here are 28 T cell receptor beta chains from one sample, sequenced in a study of response to subunit inactivated influenza vaccine. TCRdb reanalysed the RT-PCR reads using MiXCR and keeps one entry per CDR3 protein. The profile shows about 500,000 distinct CDR3 sequences, about 17% of them singletons. The sample here was CD4+ T cells sorted from PBMCs, taken 23 months after vaccination. These receptors were collected from a man aged 50 to 69 who received an inactivated influenza vaccine.

V is TRBV29-1 and J is TRBJ1-1; 7 nucleotides match TRBD1. With V trimmed by 5 bases and J by 6 bases, 6 bases remained unmatched. Germline CDR1 and CDR2: SQVTM and ANQGSEA. This CDR3 region has 12 residues. The CDR3 region is CSVSGQDAEAFF. The CDR3 DNA is TGCAGCGTTTCCGGACAGGACGCTGAAGCTTTCTTT.

This clonotype is a singleton in its sample. The germline gene is not matched at one end of the junction; a read error may be the cause. The chain carries TRBV20-1 and TRBJ2-7, with D possibly being TRBD1 or TRBD2 (5 bases each). The CDR3 spans 16 residues. The germline V gene has CDR1 DFQATT and CDR2 SNEGSKA (reference sequence). The CDR3 reads CCARKHTGPYTGEQYF. Here the CDR3 DNA reads TGCTGTGCTAGAAAGCACACGGGACCCTATACGGGGGAGCAGTACTTC.

The chain uses TRBV10-3 and TRBJ1-2; no firm D call. Deletions cut 8 bases from V and 5 bases from J, with 12 bases between. The CDR3 is 12 residues long. Germline CDR1 reads ENHRY; CDR2 reads SYGVKD. CDR3 amino acids: CAIYWIPYGYTF. In DNA, the CDR3 is TGTGCCATCTATTGGATACCGTATGGCTACACCTTC.

This clonotype occurred a few times. The chain is built from TRBV7-4 and TRBJ2-3, with unresolved D. There are 18 residues in the CDR3. The V gene's germline CDR1 is SGHVT and CDR2 SQSDAQ. Between the trimmed V and J ends, which lost 1 base and 1 base, there was a span of 18 bases. CDR3 DNA sequence: TGTGCCAGCAGCTTAGTTTTTTGGTCAGGCCCCCGCACAGATACGCAGTATTTT. Translation: CASSLVFWSGPRTDTQYF.

The chain couples TRBV7-2 to TRBJ2-2; TRBD2 matches at 10 bases. V lost 5 bases, J lost 7 bases, and 10 bases stayed unmatched. In germline, CDR1 is SGHTA, CDR2 FQGNSA. The CDR3 totals 16 residues. CDR3 DNA: TGTGCCAGCAGCCCGTCCAGCGGGGGGGCCCGCGGGGAGCTGTTTTTT. Translation gives CASSPSSGGARGELFF.

V usage is TRBV12-3 or TRBV12-4 and J usage is TRBJ2-1; TRBD2 agrees at 12 bases. The CDR3 is 14 amino acids. Unmatched junction bases numbered 6, after V lost 6 bases and J lost 9 bases. The CDR3 DNA sequence: TGTGCCAGCAGGGCGATGACTAGCGGGGGTGAGCAGTTCTTC. Translated: CASRAMTSGGEQFF.

As for this clonotype: One end of the junction does not line up with germline, which may come from a read error. The chain employs TRBV7-2 and TRBJ1-3, with D hard to call. The CDR3 consists of 15 residues. Germline loops: CDR1 SGHTA, CDR2 FQGNSA. In DNA form, the CDR3 reads TGTGCCAGCAGTTTAGTGGGTGGTTCTGGAAACACCATATATTTT. Translation: CASSLVGGSGNTIYF.

This clonotype was found a few times. The V call is TRBV6-1, the J call TRBJ2-5, with 13 nucleotides matching TRBD2. V shed 7 bases and J 1 base; nucleotides not matched to a gene: 12. CDR1 is MNHNS and CDR2 is SASEGT in the germline V gene. CDR3 length equals 18 residues. This CDR3 reads CASTWTSGSKNLQETQYF. DNA of the CDR3: TGTGCCAGCACATGGACTAGCGGGAGTAAAAATCTCCAAGAGACCCAGTACTTC.

The J gene is TRBJ2-1, the V gene TRBV5-1; TRBD1 agrees at 9 bases. V shed 4 bases, J shed 6 bases, and the junction held 8 bases outside the gene matches. CDR3 length: 15 amino acids. Germline CDR1 and CDR2: SGHRS and YFSETQ. The CDR3 DNA is TGCGCCAGCAGCCGCGGACAGGGGAGAATCAATGAGCAGTTCTTC. Encoded protein: CASSRGQGRINEQFF.

The chain links TRBV3-1 to TRBJ2-3; TRBD1 agrees at 7 bases. Germline loops: CDR1 LGHDT, CDR2 YNNKEL (reference sequence). This CDR3 has 15 amino acids. Losses at the gene ends were 4 bases for V and 1 base for J; bases not matched to a gene: 5. CDR3 bases: TGTGCCAGCAGCCGGGGTACAGGGGGCACAGATACGCAGTATTTT. Amino acids: CASSRGTGGTDTQYF.

The chain has TRBV15 and TRBJ2-4; TRBD1 is a possible D gene (5 bases). Between the trimmed V and J ends, which lost 0 bases and 8 bases, there was a span of 11 bases. The CDR3 consists of 14 residues. From germline, CDR1 is LNHNV and CDR2 YYDKDF (reference sequence). The CDR3 DNA follows: TGTGCCACCAGCAGAGATAGGGGTATGGACATTCAGTACTTC. Protein: CATSRDRGMDIQYF.

This clonotype turned up a few times. The chain uses TRBV20-1 and TRBJ2-3, with TRBD2 matching over 7 bases. There are 15 residues in the CDR3. Germline V gene lookup returns CDR1 DFQATT and CDR2 SNEGSKA (reference sequence). V shed 1 base, J shed 2 bases, and the junction held 6 bases outside the gene matches. The CDR3 here is CSARAISGYTDTQYF. CDR3 sequence (DNA): TGCAGTGCTAGAGCCATTAGCGGGTACACAGATACGCAGTATTTT.

This clonotype was observed a handful of times. The genes are TRBV10-3 and TRBJ2-3; D not certain. This CDR3 region has 12 residues. CDR1 is ENHRY and CDR2 is SYGVKD in the germline V gene. The ends were cut back, 8 bases at V and 5 bases at J, with 11 bases in the middle. CDR3 nucleotide sequence: TGTGCCATCGCCCGTAACAAAGATACGCAGTATTTT. It encodes CAIARNKDTQYF.

Many counts were recorded for this clonotype. The chain employs TRBV12-3 or TRBV12-4 and TRBJ1-6; a weak D match, TRBD1 (5 bases). There are 15 residues in the CDR3. The V and J ends lost 2 bases and 7 bases respectively, with 12 bases between them. As DNA, the CDR3 is TGTGCCAGCAGTTTACGGCAGGGATCGAATTCACCCCTCCACTTT. Residues: CASSLRQGSNSPLHF.

The chain recombines TRBV29-1 with TRBJ2-2, with TRBD1 matching over 7 bases. Germline values: CDR1 SQVTM, CDR2 ANQGSEA. The CDR3 sequence is 14 residues long. V shed 7 bases, J shed 1 base, and the junction held 6 bases outside the gene matches. CDR3 nucleotide sequence: TGCAGCGCTAAGGGACAGTGGAACACCGGGGAGCTGTTTTTT. Amino acids: CSAKGQWNTGELFF.

This clonotype occurred many times. This chain connects TRBV28 to TRBJ2-7; D is undetermined. Trimming stripped 6 bases from V and 3 bases from J, with 12 bases between. The CDR3 is made up of 13 amino acids. CDR1 MDHEN and CDR2 SYDVKM come from the germline V gene. CDR3 in amino acids: CASSPPGGYEQYF. The CDR3 nucleotides read TGTGCCAGCAGCCCTCCCGGCGGCTACGAGCAGTACTTC.

On this clonotype itself: One end of the junction varies from germline; a read error may be responsible. This chain connects TRBV9 to TRBJ2-3, with D maybe TRBD2 (5 bases). Germline assignment: CDR1 SGDLS and CDR2 YYNGEE. The CDR3 runs to 14 residues. CDR3 loop: CVSSVGADTDTQYF. The DNA for the CDR3 is TGTGTCAGCAGCGTAGGAGCGGACACAGATACGCAGTATTTT.

This clonotype was picked up a small number of times. The genes are TRBV12-3 or TRBV12-4 and TRBJ2-4, with 7 bases aligning to TRBD1. The CDR3 has 14 residues. With V trimmed by 3 bases and J by 7 bases, 6 bases remained unmatched. CDR3 sequence (DNA): TGTGCCAGCAGTTTCGGACAGGTCAACAACATTCAGTACTTC. Translated: CASSFGQVNNIQYF.

This chain connects TRBV29-1 to TRBJ1-1, with D possibly matching TRBD1 (6 bases). Germline V lookup: CDR1 SQVTM, CDR2 ANQGSEA. The V end was cut by 4 bases, the J end by 4 bases, with 13 bases between. This CDR3 has 13 amino acids. The CDR3 protein is CSVVRGQGTEAFF. The CDR3 DNA reads TGCAGCGTTGTGCGGGGGCAGGGCACTGAAGCTTTCTTT.

The chain employs TRBV11-2 and TRBJ1-3; the D is unclear. Germline values: CDR1 SGHAT, CDR2 FQNNGV. The germline V and J ends were trimmed by 2 bases and 8 bases, with 7 bases remaining between them. The CDR3 runs 12 residues. The CDR3 bases are TGTGCCAGCAGCTTATCGATAGACACCATATATTTT. It translates to CASSLSIDTIYF.

This clonotype was seen ten or more times. The chain uses TRBV7-9 and TRBJ2-2, with 7 bases identical to TRBD1. The V gene end was trimmed by 5 bases and the J gene end by 5 bases; junction bases not matched to a gene: 8. CDR1 is SEHNR, CDR2 FQNEAQ, per germline (reference sequence). This CDR3 is built from 15 residues. The CDR3 loop is CASSNPGQTTGELFF. CDR3 bases: TGTGCCAGCAGCAACCCGGGACAGACAACCGGGGAGCTGTTTTTT.

This clonotype was observed a handful of times. This chain joins TRBV6-5 and TRBJ1-1; a weak D match, TRBD1 (6 bases). Deletions cut 3 bases from V and 2 bases from J, with 22 bases between. This CDR3 comprises 18 residues. CDR1 and CDR2 (germline): MNHEY, SVGAGI. CDR3 nucleotide sequence: TGTGCCAGCAGTTATATGGGGGCAGCAGGGCAACCAAACACTGAAGCTTTCTTT. Amino acid sequence: CASSYMGAAGQPNTEAFF.

This chain uses TRBV20-1 with TRBJ2-7, with TRBD1 matching 10 bases. V trimming: 7 bases; J trimming: 0 bases; junction bases outside the gene matches: 9. Germline V lookup: CDR1 DFQATT, CDR2 SNEGSKA (reference sequence). CDR3 size: 15 residues. CDR3 sequence reads: CSVFAGTGASYEQYF. The DNA for the CDR3 is TGCAGTGTCTTCGCCGGGACAGGGGCCTCCTACGAGCAGTACTTC.

The gene calls are TRBV21-1 and TRBJ2-7; TRBD1 was called by the table and not checked on the DNA. TRBV21-1 is shown as a pseudogene. The CDR3 has 17 amino acids. The CDR3: CASSMGTGGIPSYEQYF. DNA of the CDR3: TGTGCCAGCAGCATGGGGACAGGGGGCATACCCTCCTACGAGCAGTACTTC.

This clonotype was counted only a few times. The genes are TRBV7-6 and TRBJ1-1, with unresolved D. The germline V gene has CDR1 SGHVS and CDR2 FNYEAQ. This CDR3 has 15 amino acids. V lost 1 base and J lost 1, with 10 bases in between. The CDR3 region has the DNA TGTGCCAGCAGCTTAGGATTTGGGCAGAACACTGAAGCTTTCTTT. It yields the protein CASSLGFGQNTEAFF.

V gene TRBV18 combines with J gene TRBJ1-5; D unclear. The V gene's germline CDR1 is KGHSH and CDR2 LQKENI. The CDR3 is made up of 15 amino acids. The V end was cut by 2 bases, the J end by 5 bases, with 13 bases between. The CDR3 DNA sequence: TGTGCCAGCTCACCAATCGGGGTGGCGGATCAGCCCCAGCATTTT. Amino acids: CASSPIGVADQPQHF.

V is TRBV28 and J is TRBJ2-5, with D perhaps TRBD2 (6 bases). CDR1 and CDR2 from the germline V gene are MDHEN and SYDVKM. This CDR3 is 14 amino acids long. V was cut by 5 bases and J by 4 bases, with 14 bases left in between. This CDR3 is CASSPARGLETQYF. As DNA, the CDR3 is TGTGCCAGCAGTCCCGCTCGGGGGTTAGAGACCCAGTACTTC.

This clonotype was picked up a small number of times. CDR3 sequence (DNA): TGCGCCAGCAGTCCAAGGACTTATAGCACAGATACGCAGTATTTT. Amino acids: CASSPRTYSTDTQYF. V gene TRBV5-1 combines with J gene TRBJ2-3, with a possible D match to TRBD2 (5 bases). The CDR3 contains 15 residues. Germline V gene lookup returns CDR1 SGHRS and CDR2 YFSETQ. Trimming shortened V by 5 bases and J by 0 bases, and 13 bases separated the two germline ends.